This T cell receptor beta chain stems from a study of response to subunit inactivated influenza vaccine. TCRdb analysed the RT-PCR reads with MiXCR anew, one entry per CDR3 protein. The profile covers about 650,000 distinct CDR3 sequences, with about 15% appearing a single time and approximately 10% taken by the ten largest. Germline values: CDR1 SGHAT, CDR2 FQDESV (reference sequence). V was cut by 5 bases and J by 5 bases, with 25 bases left in between. The CDR3 covers 18 residues. This chain uses TRBV11-1 with TRBJ1-5; possibly TRBD1 for D (6 bases). The sequence came from a man aged 50 to 59 who received an inactivated influenza vaccine. This specimen was PBMCs from blood, taken 11 to 12 days after vaccination. CDR3 nucleotides: TGTGCCAGCAGCCGCACTTCCTATTCGGGACAAGGGGATCAGCCCCAGCATTTT. Residues: CASSRTSYSGQGDQPQHF.